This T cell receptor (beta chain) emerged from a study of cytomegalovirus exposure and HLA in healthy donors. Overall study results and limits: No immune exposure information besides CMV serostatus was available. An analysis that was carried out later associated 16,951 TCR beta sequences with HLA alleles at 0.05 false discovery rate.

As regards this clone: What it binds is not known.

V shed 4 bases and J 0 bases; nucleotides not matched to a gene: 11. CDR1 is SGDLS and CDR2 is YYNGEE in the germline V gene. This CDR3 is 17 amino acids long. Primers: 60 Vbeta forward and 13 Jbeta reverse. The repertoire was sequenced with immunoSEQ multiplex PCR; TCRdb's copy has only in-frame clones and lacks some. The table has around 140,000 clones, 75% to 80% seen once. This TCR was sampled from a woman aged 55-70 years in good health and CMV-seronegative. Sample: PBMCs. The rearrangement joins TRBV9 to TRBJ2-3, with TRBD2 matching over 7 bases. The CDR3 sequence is CASSPVPSGLSTDTQYF. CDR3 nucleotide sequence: TGTGCCAGCAGCCCCGTTCCTAGCGGACTTAGCACAGATACGCAGTATTTT.